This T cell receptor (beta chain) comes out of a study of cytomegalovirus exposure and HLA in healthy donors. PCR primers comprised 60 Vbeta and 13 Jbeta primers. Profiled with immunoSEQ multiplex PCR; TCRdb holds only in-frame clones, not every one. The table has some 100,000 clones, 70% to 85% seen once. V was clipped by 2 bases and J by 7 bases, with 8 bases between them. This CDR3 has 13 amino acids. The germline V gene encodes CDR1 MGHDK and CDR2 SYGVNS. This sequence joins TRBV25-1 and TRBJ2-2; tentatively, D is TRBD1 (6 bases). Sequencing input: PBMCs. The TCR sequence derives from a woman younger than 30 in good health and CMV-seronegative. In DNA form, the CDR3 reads TGTGCCAGCAGTGAACAGGGGATCGGGGAGCTGTTTTTT. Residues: CASSEQGIGELFF.